These T cell receptor beta chains were read from a single sample in a study of Graves' ophthalmopathy and Graves' hyperthyroidism. MiXCR, run by TCRdb on the multiplex PCR reads, gives a single entry per CDR3 protein. The sample carries around 1.1 million distinct CDR3 sequences, less than 45% recorded once. The sample taken for sequencing was peripheral blood or thyroid tissue (not recorded which). These receptor sequences come from an adult man with Graves' hyperthyroidism. Each CDR3 is given with its conserved first and last residue. D genes are given only for firm matches. Size tells how often a clone was seen (once, few, many) or the class of an expanded clone, and some rows leave it out.

size: NA
J: TRBJ2-7
length: 11
V: TRBV5-6
D: NA
DNA: TGTGCCAGCAGCTTCCTCAGGGAGCAGTACTTC
CDR3: CASSFLREQYF

size: NA
J: TRBJ1-1
length: 13
V: TRBV6-9
D: NA
DNA: TGTGCCAGCAGTGAACGGGGGGCCCCTCGGGCTTTCTTT
CDR3: CASSERGAPRAFF

size: many
J: TRBJ2-5
length: 15
V: TRBV19
D: NA
DNA: TGTGCCAGTAGTATGCGCAGGGGTGCCCAAGAGACCCAGTACTTC
CDR3: CASSMRRGAQETQYF

size: NA
J: TRBJ1-1
length: 13
V: TRBV29-1
D: NA
DNA: TGCAGCGTTGTGGGGATTGGGAACACTGAAGCTTTCTTT
CDR3: CSVVGIGNTEAFF

size: few
J: TRBJ1-5
length: 15
V: TRBV11-2
D: TRBD1
DNA: TGTGCCAGCAGCGGCTGGACAGGGGGCGGTCAGCCCCAGCATTTT
CDR3: CASSGWTGGGQPQHF

size: few
J: TRBJ2-2
length: 10
V: TRBV6-1
D: NA
DNA: TGTGCCAGTGGGTTCGGGGAGCTGTTTTTT
CDR3: CASGFGELFF

size: NA
J: TRBJ1-4
length: 15
V: TRBV7-9
D: TRBD1
DNA: TGTGCCAGCAGCTCAGCCGGGACAGAGAATGAAAAACTGTTTTTT
CDR3: CASSSAGTENEKLFF

size: NA
J: TRBJ1-6
length: 15
V: TRBV4-1
D: NA
DNA: TGCGCCAGCAGCCAAGCTTCCAGTACTGGATCACCCCTCCACTTT
CDR3: CASSQASSTGSPLHF

size: NA
J: TRBJ1-1
length: 12
V: TRBV20-1
D: NA
DNA: TGCAGTGCTCCGGTGATGAACACTGAAGCTTTCTTT
CDR3: CSAPVMNTEAFF

size: once
J: TRBJ2-7
length: 14
V: TRBV20-1
D: NA
DNA: TGCAGTGCTAGAGATCCGGGGGGCCCATACGAGCAGTACTTC
CDR3: CSARDPGGPYEQYF

size: NA
J: TRBJ2-7
length: 13
V: TRBV18
D: NA
DNA: TGTGCCAGCTCACCGTCTTGGGGGAACGAGCAGTACTTC
CDR3: CASSPSWGNEQYF

size: few
J: TRBJ1-4
length: 16
V: TRBV4-3
D: NA
DNA: TGCGCCAGCAGCCTTAATACTTTTTCAACTAATGAAAAACTGTTTTTT
CDR3: CASSLNTFSTNEKLFF

size: many
J: TRBJ2-7
length: 14
V: TRBV19
D: NA
DNA: TGTGCCAGTAGTAGGGGAGGAGGGCTGGACGAGCAGTACTTC
CDR3: CASSRGGGLDEQYF

size: few
J: TRBJ1-4
length: 15
V: TRBV20-1
D: NA
DNA: TGCAGTGCCATAGTGGACAGCCTTGGTGGTGAAAAACTGTTTTTT
CDR3: CSAIVDSLGGEKLFF

size: few
J: TRBJ2-2
length: 14
V: TRBV10-3
D: TRBD1
DNA: TGTGCCAGCCACGGACAGGGAGTCACCGGGGAGCTGTTTTTT
CDR3: CASHGQGVTGELFF

size: NA
J: TRBJ2-7
length: 15
V: TRBV4-3
D: TRBD1
DNA: TGCGCCAGCAGCGACGCCGGGACAGGGGTCAACGAGCAGTACTTC
CDR3: CASSDAGTGVNEQYF

size: few
J: TRBJ1-1
length: 14
V: TRBV6-2/TRBV6-3
D: TRBD1
DNA: TGTGCCAGCAGTATAACCGGACAGGGACTTGAAGCTTTCTTT
CDR3: CASSITGQGLEAFF

size: many
J: TRBJ2-5
length: 14
V: TRBV10-2
D: TRBD1
DNA: TGCGCCAGCAGGCAGGGGGCGTCCAGCGAGACCCAGTACTTC
CDR3: CASRQGASSETQYF

size: many
J: TRBJ1-1
length: 16
V: TRBV7-9
D: NA
DNA: TGTGCCAGCAGCCTCGCGCGGGCGGGGAGGGAGACTGAAGCTTTCTTT
CDR3: CASSLARAGRETEAFF

size: few
J: TRBJ1-6
length: 16
V: TRBV28
D: NA
DNA: TGTGCCAGCACCCTTGAGGTGTCAACGGATAATTCACCCCTCCACTTT
CDR3: CASTLEVSTDNSPLHF

size: NA
J: TRBJ1-4
length: 15
V: TRBV9
D: TRBD1
DNA: TGTGCCAGCAGCGTCGCCAGGGGGGGGAATGAAAAACTGTTTTTT
CDR3: CASSVARGGNEKLFF

size: NA
J: TRBJ1-6
length: 13
V: TRBV7-6
D: NA
DNA: TGTGCCAGCAGCCAGAACAATAATTCACCCCTCCACTTT
CDR3: CASSQNNNSPLHF

size: NA
J: TRBJ2-2
length: 16
V: TRBV4-1
D: TRBD2
DNA: TGCGCCAGCAGCCAAGGACTAGCGGGAGCGGGCGGGGAGCTGTTTTTT
CDR3: CASSQGLAGAGGELFF

size: many
J: TRBJ1-5
length: 14
V: TRBV6-2/TRBV6-3
D: NA
DNA: TGTGCCAGCAGTTACATCCCGGGAAATCAGCCCCAGCATTTT
CDR3: CASSYIPGNQPQHF

size: NA
J: TRBJ2-5
length: 15
V: TRBV4-3
D: NA
DNA: TGCGCCAGCAGCCAAGAGGGGGTGGGCCAAGAGACCCAGTACTTC
CDR3: CASSQEGVGQETQYF

size: NA
J: TRBJ1-6
length: 15
V: TRBV7-9
D: TRBD1
DNA: TGTGCCAGCAACTCCGGACAGGGGACAAATTCACCCCTCCACTTT
CDR3: CASNSGQGTNSPLHF

size: NA
J: TRBJ2-7
length: 14
V: TRBV25-1
D: NA
DNA: TGTGCCAGCAGCGCCCGGGACCCCTCCTACGAGCAGTACTTC
CDR3: CASSARDPSYEQYF

size: many
J: TRBJ1-2
length: 12
V: TRBV12-3/TRBV12-4
D: NA
DNA: TGTGCCAGCATGGCCTTATACTATGGCTACACCTTC
CDR3: CASMALYYGYTF

size: NA
J: TRBJ1-3
length: 16
V: TRBV5-6
D: NA
DNA: TGTGCCAGCAGCTTGATGGGGGAGTACTCTGGAAACACCATATATTTT
CDR3: CASSLMGEYSGNTIYF

size: many
J: TRBJ1-1
length: 11
V: TRBV20-1
D: NA
DNA: TGCAGTGGGCGACAGGCCTCTGAAGCTTTCTTT
CDR3: CSGRQASEAFF

size: few
J: TRBJ1-5
length: 14
V: TRBV18
D: TRBD1
DNA: TGTGCCAGCTCCCGTACAGGGGGCAGTCAGCCCCAGCATTTT
CDR3: CASSRTGGSQPQHF

size: few
J: TRBJ2-5
length: 15
V: TRBV12-3/TRBV12-4
D: TRBD1
DNA: TGTGCCAGCAGTCCGCTAGGGACAGCTAAAGAGACCCAGTACTTC
CDR3: CASSPLGTAKETQYF

size: NA
J: TRBJ1-4
length: 16
V: TRBV9
D: NA
DNA: TGTGCCAGCAGCGCCGGACTAGCGGGGTTGGGTGAAAAACTGTTTTTT
CDR3: CASSAGLAGLGEKLFF

size: NA
J: TRBJ2-7
length: 15
V: TRBV20-1
D: NA
DNA: TGCAGTGCTAGATCGAGGACAGATCCAACCTACGAGCAGTACTTC
CDR3: CSARSRTDPTYEQYF

size: NA
J: TRBJ2-2
length: 14
V: TRBV10-3
D: TRBD1
DNA: TGTGCCATCAGTGAGGGACAGGGAACCGGGGAGCTGTTTTTT
CDR3: CAISEGQGTGELFF

size: NA
J: TRBJ1-1
length: 15
V: TRBV7-9
D: TRBD1
DNA: TGTGCCGGCAGCTTATTCCAGGGGGCCAAGACTGAAGCTTTCTTT
CDR3: CAGSLFQGAKTEAFF

size: NA
J: TRBJ2-7
length: 15
V: TRBV6-5
D: NA
DNA: TGTGCCAGCAGTTACTCGTGGCGCATCGGAGGAGAGCAGTACTTC
CDR3: CASSYSWRIGGEQYF

size: NA
J: TRBJ1-2
length: 14
V: TRBV10-3
D: TRBD1
DNA: TGTGCCATCGGGACAGGAGGGGCTGGTAATGGCTACACCTTC
CDR3: CAIGTGGAGNGYTF

size: NA
J: TRBJ2-5
length: 13
V: TRBV19
D: NA
DNA: TGTGCCAGTGTGCGGGGACCACAAGAGACCCAGTACTTC
CDR3: CASVRGPQETQYF

size: NA
J: TRBJ2-5
length: 14
V: TRBV7-8
D: NA
DNA: TGTGCCAGCAGCTTAGGTTCGGTGAAAGAGGCCCAGTACTTC
CDR3: CASSLGSVKEAQYF

size: many
J: TRBJ1-1
length: 14
V: TRBV9
D: NA
DNA: TGTGCCAGCAGCCCCTCCGGGGGAATAGCTGAAGCTTTCTTT
CDR3: CASSPSGGIAEAFF

size: NA
J: TRBJ2-7
length: 16
V: TRBV2
D: NA
DNA: TGTGCCAGCAGTTACTCCCGTTTCGGGGGCTGGGGAGAGCAGTACTTC
CDR3: CASSYSRFGGWGEQYF

size: NA
J: TRBJ1-1
length: 16
V: TRBV3-1
D: NA
DNA: TGTGCCAGCAGCCAATTTGGTGGGTTTGGAAAGACTGAAGCTTTCTTT
CDR3: CASSQFGGFGKTEAFF

size: NA
J: TRBJ2-7
length: 17
V: TRBV9
D: TRBD2
DNA: TGCGCCAGCAGTGAGAATAGGGCGGGAGGAGGTGCCTACGAGCAGTACTTC
CDR3: CASSENRAGGGAYEQYF

size: NA
J: TRBJ1-5
length: 13
V: TRBV6-2/TRBV6-3
D: NA
DNA: TGTGCCAGCAAAGAAATGGGCAATCAGCCCCAGCATTTT
CDR3: CASKEMGNQPQHF

size: few
J: TRBJ1-5
length: 16
V: TRBV6-2/TRBV6-3
D: NA
DNA: TGTGCCAGCAGTTACGCGGGTCTCGGGTGGGGGCAGCCCCAGCATTTT
CDR3: CASSYAGLGWGQPQHF

size: NA
J: TRBJ2-7
length: 14
V: TRBV30
D: NA
DNA: TGTGCCTGGACCCCCGGGGGTTCCCTCTACGAGCAGTACTTC
CDR3: CAWTPGGSLYEQYF

size: many
J: TRBJ2-7
length: 14
V: TRBV25-1
D: TRBD1
DNA: TGTGCCAGCAGTGGGGACAGGGGGACCTACGAGCAGTACTTC
CDR3: CASSGDRGTYEQYF